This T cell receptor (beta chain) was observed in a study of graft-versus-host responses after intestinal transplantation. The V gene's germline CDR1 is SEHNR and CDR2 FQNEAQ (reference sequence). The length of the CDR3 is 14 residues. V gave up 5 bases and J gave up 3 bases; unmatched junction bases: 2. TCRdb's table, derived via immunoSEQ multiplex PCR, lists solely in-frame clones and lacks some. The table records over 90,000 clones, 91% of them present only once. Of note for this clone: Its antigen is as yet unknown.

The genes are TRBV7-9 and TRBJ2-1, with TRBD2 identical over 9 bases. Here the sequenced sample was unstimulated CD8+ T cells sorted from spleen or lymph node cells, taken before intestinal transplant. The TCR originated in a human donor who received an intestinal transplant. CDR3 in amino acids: CASSPAGGYNEQFF. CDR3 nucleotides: TGTGCCAGCAGCCCAGCGGGGGGCTACAATGAGCAGTTCTTC.